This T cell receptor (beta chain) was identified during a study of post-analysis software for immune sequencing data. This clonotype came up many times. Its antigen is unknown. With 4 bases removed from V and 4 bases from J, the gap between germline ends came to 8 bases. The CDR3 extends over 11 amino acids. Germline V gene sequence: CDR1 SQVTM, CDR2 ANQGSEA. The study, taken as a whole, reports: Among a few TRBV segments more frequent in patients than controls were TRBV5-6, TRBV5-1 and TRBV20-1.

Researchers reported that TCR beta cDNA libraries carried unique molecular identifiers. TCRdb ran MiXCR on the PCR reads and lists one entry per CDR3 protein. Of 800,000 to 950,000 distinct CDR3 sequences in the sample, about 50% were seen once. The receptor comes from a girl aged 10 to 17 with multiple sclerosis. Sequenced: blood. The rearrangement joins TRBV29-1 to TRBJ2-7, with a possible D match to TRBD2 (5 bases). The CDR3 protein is CSVGTGYEQYF. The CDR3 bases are TGCAGCGTTGGAACGGGATACGAGCAGTACTTC.